This TCR beta chain was captured in a study of blood T cell repertoires in COVID-19. Libraries were prepared by immunoSEQ multiplex PCR; TCRdb keeps only in-frame clonotypes and omits some of them. The sample gives 200,000 to 250,000 clones, around 86% of which show up once; approximately 9% is in the top ten. The ends were cut back, 5 bases at V and 5 bases at J, with 9 bases in the middle. The CDR3 contains 13 residues. The V gene's germline CDR1 is MDHEN and CDR2 SYDVKM. Sequences were obtained from PBMCs or T cells enriched from blood (not recorded which). The chain employs TRBV28 and TRBJ2-2; weak D call: TRBD2 (5 bases). The receptor was derived from a woman between 45 and 65 years old with acute COVID-19. The CDR3 nucleotides read TGTGCCAGCAGTCAAAGAGGGACCGGGGAGCTGTTTTTT. Its protein is CASSQRGTGELFF.